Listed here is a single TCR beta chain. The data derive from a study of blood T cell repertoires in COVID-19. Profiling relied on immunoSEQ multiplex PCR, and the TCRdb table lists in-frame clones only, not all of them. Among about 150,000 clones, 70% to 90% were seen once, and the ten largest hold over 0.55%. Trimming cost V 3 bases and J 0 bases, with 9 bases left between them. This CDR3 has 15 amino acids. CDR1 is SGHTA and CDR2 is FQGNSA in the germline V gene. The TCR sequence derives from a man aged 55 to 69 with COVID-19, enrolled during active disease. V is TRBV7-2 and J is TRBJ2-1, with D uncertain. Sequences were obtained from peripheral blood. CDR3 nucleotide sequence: TGTGCCAGCAGCTTCTCCCGACTCTCCTACAATGAGCAGTTCTTC. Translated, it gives CASSFSRLSYNEQFF.